This TCR beta chain derives from a study of Ad26.COV2.S vaccination and SARS-CoV-2 variants. Study as a whole: A COV1001 Ad26.COV2.S trial-arm participant provided the sample. Participants got Ad26.COV2.S intramuscularly, once or twice 56 days apart.

This CDR3 contains 17 residues. CDR1 SNHLY and CDR2 FYNNEI come from the germline V gene. The V end lost 2 bases, the J end lost 4 bases, and 20 bases lay between the germline ends. Treatment indicated: about 20 received Ad26.COV2.S at low or high dose, single or two shots; several received placebo; per-sample allocation not given. The investigators took samples on day 63 after the first vaccine or placebo injection. The sample came from a Boston adult aged 18-55 years. The study, taken as a whole, reports: The TCR breadth and depth analyses may have produced an underestimate of total T cell responses.

Comment on this clone: Its antigen is not known.

Clones were read by immunoSEQ multiplex PCR, and TCRdb kept only the in-frame ones, dropping some. The table has some 250,000 clones, approximately 88% seen once. The rearrangement links TRBV2 to TRBJ1-1; D might be TRBD1 (5 bases). The specimen was peripheral blood, collected in a trial of Ad26.COV2.S vaccine versus placebo. The sequence came from a person between 18 and 60 years old who received the Ad26.COV2.S COVID-19 vaccine or a placebo. CDR3 protein: CASSEPGLMTVGTEAFF. The CDR3 DNA follows: TGTGCCAGCAGTGAACCGGGACTGATGACGGTAGGCACTGAAGCTTTCTTT.